The 8 T cell receptor beta chains below come from one sample, sequenced in a study of regulatory dendritic cells for organ transplantation (dated by TCRdb to the late 2010s). Sorted T cell subsets were CFSE-labeled and co-cultured for about five days with allogeneic regulatory or mature dendritic cells at a 1:10 DC:T ratio. Library creation used the immunoSEQ multiplex PCR assay. TCRdb mirrors the immuneACCESS table, restricted to in-frame sequences. Some clones are absent from its copies; in checked studies, under half trace to an unresolved V gene, and the reason for the others is unknown. A total of around 21,000 clones appear in this sample, roughly 85% of them only once. Clones ranked in the top ten supply over 0.25% of the sample. No antigen has been assigned to these receptors. Sequenced sample: naive CD4+ T cells from blood cultured with dendritic cells. Sample cell subset or site, as interpreted from the label and publication: CD45RA+ naive T cells. These receptors were taken from a human donor in good health.

This sequence joins TRBV29-1 and TRBJ1-2, with 9 positions matching TRBD1. The CDR3 is made up of 15 amino acids. The V gene's germline CDR1 is SQVTM and CDR2 ANQGSEA. V dropped 4 bases and J dropped 8; count of bases not matched to a gene: 14. The CDR3 DNA sequence: TGCAGCGTTGGAAACAGGGGGCCCTCCCGGGACGGCTACACCTTC. Translation: CSVGNRGPSRDGYTF.

The J gene is TRBJ2-7, the V gene TRBV5-4; D is perhaps TRBD1 (5 bases). The germline CDR1 and CDR2 sequences are SGHNT and YYREEE (reference sequence). Trimming stripped 4 bases from V and 0 bases from J, with 26 bases between. The CDR3 length is 19 residues. CDR3: CASSPIGALRGQSSYEQYF. In nucleotides, the CDR3 is TGTGCCAGCAGCCCGATAGGGGCCCTTCGCGGTCAAAGCTCCTACGAGCAGTACTTC.

This sequence joins TRBV7-3 and TRBJ2-7, with a tentative D call TRBD2 (6 bases). Per the germline V gene, CDR1 is SGHTA and CDR2 is FQGTGA. The CDR3 covers 13 residues. V was clipped by 2 bases and J by 5 bases, with 10 bases between them. The CDR3 sequence: CASSLFREDEQYF. CDR3 sequence (DNA): TGTGCCAGCAGCTTATTCAGGGAGGACGAGCAGTACTTC.

The CDR3 is CASEKGGLAQETQYF. The CDR3 DNA is TGTGCCAGCGAGAAGGGCGGACTAGCTCAAGAGACCCAGTACTTC. The rearrangement joins TRBV7-2 to TRBJ2-5; 8 bases are shared with TRBD2. V was clipped by 8 bases and J by 2 bases; unmatched bases: 10. The CDR3 length is 15 residues. CDR1 and CDR2 from the germline V gene are SGHTA and FQGNSA.

This chain links TRBV19 with TRBJ1-2, with 7 bases fitting TRBD1. V lost 3 bases and J lost 2; bases outside the gene matches: 3. This CDR3 has 14 residues. Germline lookup yields CDR1 LNHDA and CDR2 SQIVND (reference sequence). CDR3 bases: TGTGCCAGTAGTATCGGGGGACAGAACTATGGCTACACCTTC. It encodes CASSIGGQNYGYTF.

This chain links TRBV9 with TRBJ2-1, with 10 nucleotides matching TRBD2. CDR3 length: 16 amino acids. V dropped 2 bases and J dropped 3; count of bases not matched to a gene: 5. Germline V gene data show CDR1 as SGDLS and CDR2 as YYNGEE. CDR3 nucleotides: TGTGCCAGCAGCGTTGCCGGGACTAGCGTCTACAATGAGCAGTTCTTC. Its translation is CASSVAGTSVYNEQFF.

The chain combines TRBV30 with TRBJ1-4; D may be TRBD1 (6 bases). This CDR3 comprises 13 residues. Per the germline V gene, CDR1 is GTSNPN and CDR2 is SVGIG (reference sequence). V lost 2 bases to trimming and J lost 8 bases, with 12 bases between them. The CDR3 coding sequence is TGTGCCTGGAGTAAGGGGGTGCGGGAAAAACTGTTTTTT. It yields the protein CAWSKGVREKLFF.

J is TRBJ2-7 and V is TRBV28; a weak D match, TRBD1 (5 bases). With 3 bases removed from V and 4 bases from J, the gap between germline ends came to 13 bases. The germline gives CDR1 MDHEN, CDR2 SYDVKM. This CDR3 spans 14 amino acids. The CDR3 is CASSFFPGRYEQYF. DNA of the CDR3: TGTGCCAGCAGTTTTTTTCCAGGGCGGTACGAGCAGTACTTC.